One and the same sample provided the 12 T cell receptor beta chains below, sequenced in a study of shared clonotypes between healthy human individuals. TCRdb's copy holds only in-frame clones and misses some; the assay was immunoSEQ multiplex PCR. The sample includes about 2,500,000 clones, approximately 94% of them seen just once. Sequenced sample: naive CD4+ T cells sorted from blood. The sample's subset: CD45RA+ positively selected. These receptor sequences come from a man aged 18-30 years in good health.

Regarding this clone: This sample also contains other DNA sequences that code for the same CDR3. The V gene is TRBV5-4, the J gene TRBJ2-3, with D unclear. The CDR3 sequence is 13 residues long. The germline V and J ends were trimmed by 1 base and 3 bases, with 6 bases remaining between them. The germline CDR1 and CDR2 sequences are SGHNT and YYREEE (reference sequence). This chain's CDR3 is CASSLPSTDTQYF. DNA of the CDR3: TGTGCCAGCAGCTTGCCATCAACAGATACGCAGTATTTT.

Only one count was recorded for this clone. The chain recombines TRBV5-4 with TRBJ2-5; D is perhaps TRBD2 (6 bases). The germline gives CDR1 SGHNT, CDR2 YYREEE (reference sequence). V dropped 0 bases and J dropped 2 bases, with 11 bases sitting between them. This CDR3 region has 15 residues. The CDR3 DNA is TGTGCCAGCAGCTTGGGGGGGGATCGACAAGAGACCCAGTACTTC. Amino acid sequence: CASSLGGDRQETQYF.

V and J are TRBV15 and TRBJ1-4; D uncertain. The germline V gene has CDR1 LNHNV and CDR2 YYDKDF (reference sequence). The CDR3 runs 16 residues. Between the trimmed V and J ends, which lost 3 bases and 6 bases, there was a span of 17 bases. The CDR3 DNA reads TGTGCCACCAGCAGGGCCCCCGGTGGTGGGGATGAAAAACTGTTTTTT. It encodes CATSRAPGGGDEKLFF.

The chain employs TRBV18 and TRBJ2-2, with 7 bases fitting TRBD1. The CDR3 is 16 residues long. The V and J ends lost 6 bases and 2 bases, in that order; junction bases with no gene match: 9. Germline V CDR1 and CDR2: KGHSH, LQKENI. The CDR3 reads CASSPGGQYNTGELFF. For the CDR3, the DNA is TGTGCCAGCTCCCCAGGGGGACAGTATAACACCGGGGAGCTGTTTTTT.

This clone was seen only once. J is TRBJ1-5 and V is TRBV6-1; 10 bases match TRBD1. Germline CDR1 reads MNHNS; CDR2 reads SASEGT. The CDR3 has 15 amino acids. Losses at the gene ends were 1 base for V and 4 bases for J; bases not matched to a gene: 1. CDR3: CASSEEDRGNQPQHF. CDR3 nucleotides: TGTGCCAGCAGTGAAGAGGACAGGGGGAATCAGCCCCAGCATTTT.

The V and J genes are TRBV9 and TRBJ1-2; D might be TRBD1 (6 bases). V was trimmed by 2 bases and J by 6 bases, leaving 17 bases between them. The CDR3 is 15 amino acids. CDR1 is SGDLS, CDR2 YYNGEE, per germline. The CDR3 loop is CASSVMEGGEDGYTF. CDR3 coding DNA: TGTGCCAGCAGCGTTATGGAAGGGGGGGAAGATGGCTACACCTTC.

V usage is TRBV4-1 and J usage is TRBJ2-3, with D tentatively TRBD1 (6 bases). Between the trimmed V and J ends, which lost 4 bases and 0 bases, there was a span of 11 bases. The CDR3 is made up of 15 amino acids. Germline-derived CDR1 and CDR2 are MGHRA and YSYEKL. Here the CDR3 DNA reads TGCGCCAGCAGCCCCCGGACAGTGAGCACAGATACGCAGTATTTT. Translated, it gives CASSPRTVSTDTQYF.

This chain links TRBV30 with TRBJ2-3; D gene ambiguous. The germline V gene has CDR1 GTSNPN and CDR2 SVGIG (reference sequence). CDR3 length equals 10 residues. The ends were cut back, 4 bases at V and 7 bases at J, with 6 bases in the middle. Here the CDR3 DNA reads TGTGCCTGGAAGTTGAATACGCAGTATTTT. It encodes CAWKLNTQYF.

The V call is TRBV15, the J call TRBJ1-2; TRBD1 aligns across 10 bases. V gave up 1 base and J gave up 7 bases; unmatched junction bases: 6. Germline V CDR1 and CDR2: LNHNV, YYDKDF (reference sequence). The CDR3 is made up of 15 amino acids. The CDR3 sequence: CATSRAGQGTGGYTF. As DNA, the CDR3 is TGTGCCACCAGCAGAGCGGGACAGGGGACGGGTGGCTACACCTTC.

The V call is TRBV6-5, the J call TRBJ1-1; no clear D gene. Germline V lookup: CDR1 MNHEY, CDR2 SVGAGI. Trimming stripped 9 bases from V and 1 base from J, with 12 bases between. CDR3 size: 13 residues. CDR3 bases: TGTGCCAGTTTCTTCGAGCCGAACACTGAAGCTTTCTTT. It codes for CASFFEPNTEAFF.

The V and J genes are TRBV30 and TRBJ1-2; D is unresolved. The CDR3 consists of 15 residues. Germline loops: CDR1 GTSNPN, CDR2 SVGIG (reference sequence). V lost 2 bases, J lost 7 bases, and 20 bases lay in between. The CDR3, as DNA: TGTGCCTGGAGTCGTGATTCCGGGAAGGAGGCTGGCTACACCTTC. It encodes CAWSRDSGKEAGYTF.

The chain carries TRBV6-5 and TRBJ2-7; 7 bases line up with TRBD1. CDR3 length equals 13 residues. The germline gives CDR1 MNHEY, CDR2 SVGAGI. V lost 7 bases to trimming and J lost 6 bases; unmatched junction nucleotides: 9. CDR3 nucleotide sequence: TGTGCCAGCACCCTCGGGACAGCTCGCGAGCAGTACTTC. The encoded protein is CASTLGTAREQYF.